This T cell receptor (beta chain) was identified during a study of T-cell memory formation after mild COVID-19. Study-wide results and caveats: In pre-infection memory, a portion of responding clones appeared, which suggested that cross-reactive memory joined.

TCRdb reanalysed the 5' RACE reads using MiXCR and keeps one entry per CDR3 protein. The table lists about 420,000 distinct CDR3 sequences, more than 20% of them singletons, with around 13% in the top ten. Remarks on this clonotype: What it binds is not known.

Sequenced sample: PBMCs or a T cell subset sorted from them (not recorded which). The TCR comes from an adult woman who had mild COVID-19 (a few samples of this study predate the infection). Cell type and time point are not known.

This chain's CDR3 is CASSQETLAGGRNTGELFF. The CDR3 DNA reads as TGTGCCAGCAGCCAAGAAACACTAGCGGGAGGAAGGAACACCGGGGAGCTGTTTTTT. The chain links TRBV4-2 to TRBJ2-2; 12 nucleotides agree with TRBD2. CDR1 is LGHNA and CDR2 is YNFKEQ in the germline V gene. The ends lost 0 bases at V and 1 base at J; junction bases unmatched: 6. This CDR3 has 19 residues.